The present T cell receptor (beta chain) was sequenced within a study of cytomegalovirus exposure and HLA in healthy donors. Study observations and caveats: Further analysis was carried out later, and it showed several of the most significant clusters appearing linked to common viral pathogens. Donors were assumed by presence/absence analyses to have roughly uniform sequencing depth.

Details on this clone: Its target is unknown.

Both 60 Vbeta primers and 13 Jbeta primers went into the PCR. TCRdb's copy holds only in-frame clones and misses some; the assay was immunoSEQ multiplex PCR. The sample lists about 150,000 clones, 75% to 80% occurring once. The CDR3 consists of 13 residues. The V gene lost 7 bases and the J gene lost 8 bases, with 17 bases spanning the gap. CDR1 LNHDA and CDR2 SQIVND come from the germline V gene (reference sequence). The sequence was obtained from a man aged 25 to 45 in good health and CMV-seronegative. The material sequenced was PBMCs. The gene calls are TRBV19 and TRBJ1-2, with D perhaps TRBD1 (6 bases). The CDR3 bases are TGTGCCAGTACCTCGGGGGGGGCCTGGGGCTACACCTTC. Protein product: CASTSGGAWGYTF.